A single sample gave rise to the 15 T cell receptor beta chains below, sequenced in a study of blood T cell repertoires in COVID-19. The method was immunoSEQ multiplex PCR; TCRdb's version includes in-frame clones alone and lacks a portion of them. Seen here are around 240,000 clones, about 87% observed once, and the top ten hold 0.85% to 0.9%. Sequencing was carried out using PBMCs or T cells enriched from blood (not recorded which). The receptors derive from a man in his fifties or sixties who had been exposed to COVID-19.

The chain is built from TRBV7-2 and TRBJ2-5; 8 bases fit TRBD1. The CDR3 sequence is 13 residues long. Germline CDR1 and CDR2: SGHTA and FQGNSA. Germline trimming cut 7 bases from V and 4 bases from J; bases unmatched to any gene: 5. The CDR3 protein is CASTRTGRETQYF. CDR3 sequence (DNA): TGTGCCAGCACCCGGACAGGGCGAGAGACCCAGTACTTC. Drawing the rest from reference TRBV7-2 and TRBJ2-5, the complete variable domain is GAGVSQSPSNKVTEKGKDVELRCDPISGHTALYWYRQSLGQGLEFLIYFQGNSAPDKSGLPSDRFSAERTGGSVSTLTIQRTQQEDSAVYLCASTRTGRETQYFGPGTRLLVL.

V usage is TRBV4-2 and J usage is TRBJ1-2; TRBD1 agrees at 8 bases. Germline V CDR1 and CDR2: LGHNA, YNFKEQ. V lost 2 bases and J lost 3; bases outside the gene matches: 2. This CDR3 is built from 14 residues. The CDR3 DNA is TGTGCCAGCAGCCAATCGACAGGGGACTATGGCTACACCTTC. Protein sequence: CASSQSTGDYGYTF.

The V and J genes are TRBV3-1 (or the pseudogene TRBV3-2) and TRBJ2-3; a possible D gene is TRBD2 (7 bases). Germline V gives CDR1 LGHDT, CDR2 YNNKEL (reference sequence). The length of the CDR3 is 17 residues. Trimming left V 2 bases short and J 3 bases short, with 18 bases between. CDR3 bases: TGTGCCAGCAGCCAACCCCGAGGGGGGGGCGTTACAGATACGCAGTATTTT. Its protein product is CASSQPRGGGVTDTQYF.

This sequence joins TRBV6-2 or TRBV6-3 and TRBJ1-3, with D possibly being TRBD1 (6 bases). V shed 4 bases and J shed 1 base, with 11 bases lying between them. The CDR3 sequence is 15 residues long. Germline values: CDR1 MNHEY, CDR2 SVGEGT. The CDR3 spells CASSFRGLSGNTIYF. The CDR3, as DNA: TGTGCCAGCAGTTTCAGGGGACTATCTGGAAACACCATATATTTT.

This clone was seen a single time. This chain uses TRBV5-1 with TRBJ1-2, with TRBD1 matching 7 bases. The germline CDR1 and CDR2 sequences are SGHRS and YFSETQ. The CDR3 consists of 15 residues. With 2 bases clipped from V and 2 bases from J, the junction kept 6 bases outside the gene matches. The CDR3 loop reads CASSFGTAINYGYTF. In DNA, the CDR3 is TGCGCCAGCAGCTTCGGGACAGCGATCAACTATGGCTACACCTTC.

The chain uses TRBV11-3 and TRBJ1-1, with TRBD1 matching over 9 bases. This CDR3 is built from 15 residues. CDR1 and CDR2 from the germline V gene are SGHNT and YENEEA. J was trimmed by 2 bases and V by 2 bases; bases with no gene match: 3. The CDR3: CASSLQDRGNTEAFF. CDR3 nucleotides: TGTGCCAGCAGCTTACAGGACAGGGGCAACACTGAAGCTTTCTTT. Full variable domain (missing parts from reference TRBV11-3 and TRBJ1-1): EAGVVQSPRYKIIEKKQPVAFWCNPISGHNTLYWYLQNLGQGPELLIRYENEEAVDDSQLPKDRFSAERLKGVDSTLKIQPAELGDSAVYLCASSLQDRGNTEAFFGQGTRLTVV.

V and J are TRBV11-3 and TRBJ1-6; TRBD1 aligns across 7 bases. J lost 7 bases, V lost 1 base, and 7 bases had no gene match. Germline lookup yields CDR1 SGHNT and CDR2 YENEEA. CDR3 length equals 16 residues. CDR3 region: CASSLGTGGENSPLHF. In nucleotides, the CDR3 is TGTGCCAGCAGCTTAGGGACAGGCGGTGAGAATTCACCCCTCCACTTT.

This clone has only one observation. The rearrangement links TRBV5-4 to TRBJ2-7; a weak D match, TRBD2 (7 bases). V lost 0 bases and J 5 bases, leaving 12 bases between the germline ends. The CDR3 spans 14 residues. Germline values: CDR1 SGHNT, CDR2 YYREEE (reference sequence). CDR3 amino acids: CASSLAGGFDEQYF. The CDR3 nucleotides are TGTGCCAGCAGCTTGGCGGGGGGCTTCGACGAGCAGTACTTC.

This rearrangement joins TRBV30 to TRBJ1-2, with 7 bases that match TRBD1. Per the germline V gene, CDR1 is GTSNPN and CDR2 is SVGIG (reference sequence). Unmatched junction bases numbered 4, after V lost 5 bases and J lost 4 bases. The CDR3 spans 12 residues. CDR3 nucleotides: TGTGCCTGGTCAGGGGGGAGCTATGGCTACACCTTC. Amino acid sequence: CAWSGGSYGYTF.

This clone was observed a few times. The V and J genes are TRBV6-7 and TRBJ2-5; TRBD1 agrees at 7 bases. TRBV6-7 carries the ORF label, with uncertain function. CDR3 length equals 21 residues. V lost 0 bases to trimming and J lost 5 bases; unmatched junction nucleotides: 24. For the CDR3, the DNA is TGTGCCAGCAGTTACTCTTCCGCATACCGGGCAGACAGGGAAGTTCTGGAGACCCAGTACTTC. This gives the protein CASSYSSAYRADREVLETQYF.

This chain uses TRBV7-2 with TRBJ2-3; 7 nucleotides align to TRBD2. Unmatched junction bases numbered 6, after V lost 5 bases and J lost 4 bases. This CDR3 contains 14 residues. CDR1 and CDR2 (germline): SGHTA, FQGNSA. CDR3 sequence reads: CASSPRLASDTQYF. The CDR3 coding sequence is TGTGCCAGCAGCCCTAGACTAGCCTCAGATACGCAGTATTTT.

Notes on this clone: A junction boundary mismatches the germline segment, possibly from a read error. This chain connects TRBV7-7 to TRBJ2-7, with D hard to call. The CDR3 loop spans 11 amino acids. Germline values: CDR1 SSHAT, CDR2 FNYEAQ (reference sequence). The CDR3 DNA follows: TGTGCTAGCAGCTGGCTCTACGAGCAGTACTTC. This translates into CASSWLYEQYF. Looking up the rest from reference TRBV7-7 and TRBJ2-7 gives the full variable domain: GAGVSQSPRYKVTKRGQDVTLRCDPISSHATLYWYQQALGQGPEFLTYFNYEAQPDKSGLPSDRFSAERPEGSISTLTIQRTEQRDSAMYRCASSWLYEQYFGPGTRLTVT.

This chain uses TRBV2 with TRBJ1-5; 8 bases are shared with TRBD1. This CDR3 contains 15 residues. Germline V CDR1 and CDR2: SNHLY, FYNNEI. Germline trimming cut 3 bases from V and 7 bases from J; bases unmatched to any gene: 8. The CDR3 sequence is CASSDGGQGWQPQHF. The CDR3 bases are TGTGCCAGCAGTGATGGCGGACAGGGATGGCAGCCCCAGCATTTT.

The chain combines TRBV28 with TRBJ2-6, with D possibly being TRBD1 (5 bases). The CDR3 has 15 residues. V lost 3 bases and J lost 4, with 10 bases in between. Germline CDR1 and CDR2: MDHEN and SYDVKM. The CDR3 loop is CASSFVGAGANVLTF. CDR3 DNA: TGTGCCAGCAGTTTTGTTGGGGCAGGGGCCAACGTCCTGACTTTC. Variable domain in full (rest from reference TRBV28 and TRBJ2-6): DVKVTQSSRYLVKRTGEKVFLECVQDMDHENMFWYRQDPGLGLRLIYFSYDVKMKEKGDIPEGYSVSREKKERFSLILESASTNQTSMYLCASSFVGAGANVLTFGAGSRLTVL.

The chain links TRBV5-1 to TRBJ1-4; D is perhaps TRBD1 (6 bases). CDR3 size: 16 residues. V lost 3 bases and J lost 0, with 12 bases in between. Germline CDR1 reads SGHRS; CDR2 reads YFSETQ. The CDR3 nucleotides are TGCGCCAGCAGCTGGGGGCTACAGGCAACTAATGAAAAACTGTTTTTT. Its translation: CASSWGLQATNEKLFF.